These 4 T cell receptor beta chains share one sample of origin, sequenced in a study of OX40 agonist ivuxolimab in advanced cancers. Only in-frame clones appear in the TCRdb table, and some are missing; sequencing was by immunoSEQ multiplex PCR. Found here are approximately 70,000 clones, 85% of them singletons; the top ten hold about 0.83%. The specimen comprised CD4+ or CD8+ T cells sorted from blood, sampled in a trial of the OX40 agonist ivuxolimab. These receptors were collected from an adult with an advanced solid tumor such as melanoma, head and neck, liver or kidney cancer.

V usage is TRBV6-1 and J usage is TRBJ2-5; D is ambiguous. The CDR3 extends over 14 amino acids. Trimming cost V 6 bases and J 0 bases, with 11 bases left between them. Germline CDR1 and CDR2: MNHNS and SASEGT. In nucleotides, the CDR3 is TGTGCCAGCAGACTGTTAACGTACCAAGAGACCCAGTACTTC. Translation gives CASRLLTYQETQYF.

The chain couples TRBV4-2 to TRBJ2-1, with 10 bases lining up with TRBD1. Germline assignment: CDR1 LGHNA and CDR2 YNFKEQ. V was clipped by 3 bases and J by 7 bases; unmatched bases: 3. CDR3 length: 14 residues. CDR3 sequence: CASSHRDRGNEQFF. The DNA of the CDR3 is TGTGCCAGCAGCCACCGGGACAGGGGAAATGAGCAGTTCTTC.

This rearrangement joins TRBV5-1 to TRBJ2-7; a possible D gene is TRBD2 (5 bases). Between the trimmed V and J ends, which lost 4 bases and 3 bases, there was a span of 11 bases. The CDR3 extends over 13 amino acids. The V gene's germline CDR1 is SGHRS and CDR2 YFSETQ. Written as DNA, the CDR3 is TGCGCCAGCAGCCCGGACTGGTTCTACGAGCAGTACTTC. Encoded protein: CASSPDWFYEQYF. The whole variable domain, filled in from reference TRBV5-1 and TRBJ2-7, reads KAGVTQTPRYLIKTRGQQVTLSCSPISGHRSVSWYQQTPGQGLQFLFEYFSETQRNKGNFPGRFSGRQFSNSRSEMNVSTLELGDSALYLCASSPDWFYEQYFGPGTRLTVT.

This chain connects TRBV7-8 to TRBJ1-4; 10 bases are a match to TRBD1. The CDR3 is 18 residues long. CDR1 and CDR2 from the germline V gene are SGHVS and FQNEAQ. J lost 0 bases, V lost 4 bases, and 8 bases had no gene match. Written as DNA, the CDR3 is TGTGCCAGCAGCTCCCGGACAGGGGGGCTGGCAACTAATGAAAAACTGTTTTTT. It encodes CASSSRTGGLATNEKLFF.